Below, 30 T cell receptor beta chains from the same sample are listed, as sequenced in a study of cytomegalovirus exposure and HLA in healthy donors. PCR employed 60 Vbeta and 13 Jbeta primers. Data came from immunoSEQ multiplex PCR; TCRdb stores just in-frame clones and leaves some out. The sample holds 150,000 to 200,000 clones, around 80% seen once. Specimen: PBMCs. These receptors came from a man between 25 and 39 years old in good health and CMV-seronegative.

The gene calls are TRBV28 and TRBJ1-1; D is possibly TRBD1 (5 bases). In germline, CDR1 is MDHEN, CDR2 SYDVKM. The CDR3 is made up of 13 amino acids. The germline V and J ends were trimmed by 3 bases and 1 base, with 6 bases remaining between them. This CDR3 is CASSFTGNTEAFF. The CDR3 nucleotides read TGTGCCAGCAGTTTCACAGGGAACACTGAAGCTTTCTTT.

This chain joins TRBV7-3 and TRBJ2-5; TRBD2 is a possible D gene (8 bases). Between the trimmed V and J ends, which lost 6 bases and 7 bases, there was a span of 24 bases. Looked up from germline, CDR1 is SGHTA and CDR2 is FQGTGA. This CDR3 has 16 amino acids. CDR3 amino acids: CASSQTGVAGRSTQYF. For the CDR3, the DNA is TGTGCCAGCAGTCAAACAGGGGTAGCGGGGCGTTCGACCCAGTACTTC. The complete variable domain, with remaining parts taken from reference TRBV7-3 and TRBJ2-5, reads GAGVSQTPSNKVTEKGKYVELRCDPISGHTALYWYRQSLGQGPEFLIYFQGTGAADDSGLPNDRFFAVRPEGSVSTLKIQRTERGDSAVYLCASSQTGVAGRSTQYFGPGTRLLVL.

The rearrangement uses TRBV7-9 and TRBJ1-4, with unresolved D. Trimming took off 6 bases at V and 8 bases at J, with 16 bases between the two ends. The CDR3 runs 14 residues. Per the germline V gene, CDR1 is SEHNR and CDR2 is FQNEAQ (reference sequence). CDR3: CASSQTARWEKLFF. The CDR3 DNA follows: TGTGCCAGCAGTCAGACGGCTAGGTGGGAAAAACTGTTTTTT. The variable domain in full, completed from reference TRBV7-9 and TRBJ1-4, reads DTGVSQNPRHKITKRGQNVTFRCDPISEHNRLYWYRQTLGQGPEFLTYFQNEAQLEKSRLLSDRFSAERPKGSFSTLEIQRTEQGDSAMYLCASSQTARWEKLFFGSGTQLSVL.

The CDR3 DNA reads as TGCGCCAGCAGTTTTGCGCTGGGACAGAGCTCCTACGAGCAGTACTTC. Translating gives CASSFALGQSSYEQYF. This sequence joins TRBV5-1 and TRBJ2-7; 7 positions match TRBD1. V was pared by 5 bases and J by 0 bases, with 11 bases of the junction left unmatched. Germline V lookup: CDR1 SGHRS, CDR2 YFSETQ. The CDR3 has 16 amino acids.

This chain uses TRBV28 with TRBJ2-5; D remains unclear. The V end lost 4 bases, the J end lost 0 bases, and 18 bases lay between the germline ends. Germline CDR1 MDHEN, CDR2 SYDVKM. The CDR3 totals 17 residues. The CDR3 loop is CASSSRPLPRYQETQYF. CDR3 DNA: TGTGCCAGCAGTTCCCGTCCCCTTCCACGGTACCAAGAGACCCAGTACTTC.

J is TRBJ1-2 and V is TRBV19, with 8 bases matching TRBD1. Germline CDR1 and CDR2: LNHDA and SQIVND (reference sequence). The CDR3 consists of 13 residues. V shed 5 bases, J shed 5 bases, and the junction held 4 bases outside the gene matches. CDR3 amino acids: CASSFRGLYGYTF. DNA for the CDR3: TGTGCCAGTAGTTTCAGGGGGCTGTATGGCTACACCTTC.

The rearrangement joins TRBV15 to TRBJ2-5; a weak D match, TRBD1 (7 bases). The CDR3 is made up of 18 amino acids. Germline CDR1 LNHNV, CDR2 YYDKDF (reference sequence). V shed 0 bases and J shed 0 bases, with 17 bases lying between them. CDR3 region: CATSRDWRGQDDQETQYF. The CDR3 DNA reads TGTGCCACCAGCAGAGATTGGAGGGGGCAGGACGACCAAGAGACCCAGTACTTC.

The rearrangement uses TRBV28 and TRBJ2-5; D is possibly TRBD2 (6 bases). Trimming cost V 2 bases and J 4 bases, with 14 bases left between them. There are 15 residues in the CDR3. CDR1 and CDR2 (germline): MDHEN, SYDVKM. DNA of the CDR3: TGTGCCAGCAGTTTAAGCTTCGGGGGAGGAGAGACCCAGTACTTC. It specifies CASSLSFGGGETQYF.

The chain carries TRBV9 and TRBJ1-1, with TRBD1 matching 9 bases. The CDR3 is 15 residues long. V was clipped by 3 bases and J by 5 bases; unmatched bases: 8. Germline V gives CDR1 SGDLS, CDR2 YYNGEE. The CDR3: CASSGPQGARTEAFF. The CDR3 DNA is TGTGCCAGCAGCGGCCCACAGGGGGCCCGGACTGAAGCTTTCTTT.

This chain uses TRBV30 with TRBJ2-3, with TRBD2 identical over 9 bases. Looked up from germline, CDR1 is GTSNPN and CDR2 is SVGIG (reference sequence). V lost 1 base, J lost 5 bases, and 7 bases stayed unmatched. This CDR3 region has 15 residues. The CDR3 DNA reads as TGTGCCTGGAGTGAGAAGCGGGGGGCGGGAGATACGCAGTATTTT. It yields the protein CAWSEKRGAGDTQYF.

The rearrangement joins TRBV10-3 to TRBJ2-7; 9 positions agree with TRBD2. The CDR3 contains 16 residues. The trim removed 3 bases at V and 0 bases at J, leaving 6 bases unmatched. From germline, CDR1 is ENHRY and CDR2 SYGVKD. As DNA, the CDR3 is TGTGCCATCAGTGATCTAGCGGGGAGGAGCTCCTACGAGCAGTACTTC. Amino acid sequence: CAISDLAGRSSYEQYF.

This sequence joins TRBV9 and TRBJ2-2; 10 nucleotides align to TRBD2. V dropped 4 bases and J dropped 7; count of bases not matched to a gene: 13. The CDR3 loop spans 17 amino acids. Germline values: CDR1 SGDLS, CDR2 YYNGEE. The CDR3 here is CASSLSTSGLWDGELFF. Written as DNA, the CDR3 is TGTGCCAGCAGCTTGTCGACTAGCGGGCTCTGGGACGGGGAGCTGTTTTTT.

The chain employs TRBV7-2 and TRBJ1-5; maybe TRBD1 (6 bases). CDR1 and CDR2 (germline): SGHTA, FQGNSA. Trimming shortened V by 2 bases and J by 0 bases, and 17 bases separated the two germline ends. This CDR3 contains 18 residues. CDR3 protein: CASSLWQGNIYSNQPQHF. The CDR3 DNA reads TGTGCCAGCAGCTTATGGCAGGGGAACATTTATAGCAATCAGCCCCAGCATTTT.

This clone was seen a handful of times. V gene TRBV11-2 combines with J gene TRBJ1-3, with 8 nucleotides matching TRBD1. V gave up 6 bases and J gave up 0 bases; unmatched junction bases: 7. This CDR3 contains 16 residues. Germline values: CDR1 SGHAT, CDR2 FQNNGV. The DNA of the CDR3 is TGTGCCAGCAGACCATGGGACAGGACCTCTGGAAACACCATATATTTT. This sequence encodes CASRPWDRTSGNTIYF.

This clone was seen just once. The chain is built from TRBV9 and TRBJ1-2; D unresolved. The CDR3 is 14 residues long. Trimming shortened V by 6 bases and J by 4 bases, and 16 bases separated the two germline ends. Germline V gives CDR1 SGDLS, CDR2 YYNGEE. The CDR3 DNA reads TGTGCCAGCACATCGGACGGACTACCCTATGGCTACACCTTC. Its translation is CASTSDGLPYGYTF.

The chain has TRBV5-6 and TRBJ2-5; 8 positions agree with TRBD1. The J call could be wrong; TRBJ2-7 is a better fit for the DNA end. This CDR3 spans 13 amino acids. In germline, CDR1 is SGHDT, CDR2 YYEEEE. The CDR3 sequence: CASSDRGSGEQYF. The CDR3, as DNA: TGTGCCAGCAGTGACAGGGGATCTGGCGAGCAGTACTTC.

This clone has a single count. J is TRBJ2-7 and V is TRBV6-5; 9 nucleotides line up with TRBD1. This CDR3 comprises 15 residues. The J segment lost 1 base and the V segment lost 4 bases, leaving 5 bases of the junction unmatched. The germline V gene encodes CDR1 MNHEY and CDR2 SVGAGI. The CDR3: CASSFGGQGSYEQYF. The DNA of the CDR3 is TGTGCCAGCAGTTTTGGTGGACAGGGGTCCTACGAGCAGTACTTC.

The rearrangement links TRBV5-6 to TRBJ2-5; 14 bases agree with TRBD2. Germline values: CDR1 SGHDT, CDR2 YYEEEE. The V segment lost 3 bases and the J segment 5 bases; nucleotides outside the gene matches: 9. The CDR3 totals 17 residues. CDR3 DNA: TGTGCCAGCAGCTGGACTAGCGGGGGGTTAAGACAGGAGACCCAGTACTTC. Protein: CASSWTSGGLRQETQYF. Complete variable domain (other parts from reference TRBV5-6 and TRBJ2-5): DAGVTQSPTHLIKTRGQQVTLRCSPKSGHDTVSWYQQALGQGPQFIFQYYEEEERQRGNFPDRFSGHQFPNYSSELNVNALLLGDSALYLCASSWTSGGLRQETQYFGPGTRLLVL.

The chain uses TRBV27 and TRBJ1-1; no reliable D call. Trimming shortened V by 3 bases and J by 0 bases, and 17 bases separated the two germline ends. CDR3 length: 17 residues. Per germline, CDR1 MNHEY and CDR2 SMNVEV (reference sequence). The CDR3 DNA reads TGTGCCAGCAGTTTCTCCGTGACTGACCCTATGAACACTGAAGCTTTCTTT. This codes for CASSFSVTDPMNTEAFF.

The chain uses TRBV14 and TRBJ1-2; 7 nucleotides agree with TRBD1. CDR1 and CDR2 from the germline V gene are SGHDN and FVKESK. There are 16 residues in the CDR3. V dropped 1 base and J dropped 4; count of bases not matched to a gene: 9. CDR3 sequence (DNA): TGTGCCAGCAGCCAAGTTCCAGGGGGACGGATCTATGGCTACACCTTC. Its protein product is CASSQVPGGRIYGYTF.

This chain connects TRBV9 to TRBJ1-1; D is possibly TRBD1 (5 bases). This CDR3 region has 17 residues. V was pared by 0 bases and J by 4 bases, with 19 bases between. CDR1 is SGDLS, CDR2 YYNGEE, per germline. The CDR3 region has the DNA TGTGCCAGCAGCGTAGGGGGGGGATCCTTTCATCCCACTGAAGCTTTCTTT. Translation gives CASSVGGGSFHPTEAFF.

This chain uses TRBV30 with TRBJ1-1; D is ambiguous. Germline assignment: CDR1 GTSNPN and CDR2 SVGIG (reference sequence). V was trimmed by 3 bases and J by 0 bases, leaving 11 bases between them. CDR3 size: 14 residues. Written as DNA, the CDR3 is TGTGCCTGGAGCCGGGTTACTATGAACACTGAAGCTTTCTTT. Translation gives CAWSRVTMNTEAFF.

The chain uses TRBV27 and TRBJ1-2; 8 nucleotides match TRBD1. The V gene end was trimmed by 0 bases and the J gene end by 4 bases; junction bases not matched to a gene: 13. This CDR3 has 18 residues. Germline values: CDR1 MNHEY, CDR2 SMNVEV (reference sequence). In DNA form, the CDR3 reads TGTGCCAGCAGTTTATCGGGCCAGGACAGGGTCGTAATCTATGGCTACACCTTC. This sequence encodes CASSLSGQDRVVIYGYTF.

CDR3 in DNA: TGTGCCAGCAGCTTAGGGCGGGTTTGGGAGACCCAGTACTTC. This translates into CASSLGRVWETQYF. The chain recombines TRBV7-2 with TRBJ2-5; perhaps TRBD2 as D (5 bases). Germline V gene sequence: CDR1 SGHTA, CDR2 FQGNSA. This CDR3 is 14 amino acids long. Trimming removed 1 base from V and 5 bases from J, with 11 bases in between.

The CDR3 DNA reads as TGTGCCAGCAGCGCACAGGGGATAGTAGAGACCCAGTACTTC. Translated: CASSAQGIVETQYF. The chain has TRBV9 and TRBJ2-5; TRBD1 agrees at 7 bases. The CDR3 totals 14 residues. J lost 4 bases, V lost 3 bases, and 6 bases had no gene match. Germline V gives CDR1 SGDLS, CDR2 YYNGEE.

This chain connects TRBV11-2 to TRBJ1-1; D is unresolved. The V end was cut by 7 bases, the J end by 3 bases, with 15 bases between. This CDR3 has 14 amino acids. CDR1 and CDR2 from the germline V gene are SGHAT and FQNNGV. The CDR3, as DNA: TGTGCCAGCATCCCCACGTACGGGGACACTGAAGCTTTCTTT. Residues: CASIPTYGDTEAFF.

The chain recombines TRBV14 with TRBJ2-3; possible D gene TRBD2, 6 bases. Trimming took off 4 bases at V and 1 base at J, with 12 bases between the two ends. This CDR3 has 15 amino acids. Germline V CDR1 and CDR2: SGHDN, FVKESK. This chain's CDR3 is CASSRREPRTDTQYF. CDR3 sequence (DNA): TGTGCCAGCAGCCGCCGGGAGCCGCGCACAGATACGCAGTATTTT. Supplemented by reference TRBV14 and TRBJ2-3, the full variable domain reads EAGVTQFPSHSVIEKGQTVTLRCDPISGHDNLYWYRRVMGKEIKFLLHFVKESKQDESGMPNNRFLAERTGGTYSTLKVQPAELEDSGVYFCASSRREPRTDTQYFGPGTRLTVL.

This clone has only one observation. Here the CDR3 DNA reads TGTGCCAGCAGCTTGCGGGGACAGGGAGTCTACGAGCAGTACTTC. The encoded protein is CASSLRGQGVYEQYF. The rearrangement links TRBV5-6 to TRBJ2-7; the match to TRBD1 covers 9 bases. V lost 1 base to trimming and J lost 3 bases; unmatched junction nucleotides: 5. The CDR3 contains 15 residues. CDR1 is SGHDT and CDR2 is YYEEEE in the germline V gene.

The J gene is TRBJ2-1, the V gene TRBV28; the match to TRBD2 covers 9 bases. The CDR3 loop spans 15 amino acids. Germline CDR1 MDHEN, CDR2 SYDVKM. Unmatched junction bases numbered 6, after V lost 5 bases and J lost 4 bases. The DNA for the CDR3 is TGTGCCAGCAGTGAGACTAGCGGACGATACAATGAGCAGTTCTTC. Translating it yields CASSETSGRYNEQFF.

The V and J genes are TRBV6-5 and TRBJ1-2; D may be TRBD1 (6 bases). Per germline, CDR1 MNHEY and CDR2 SVGAGI. V was trimmed by 2 bases and J by 6 bases, leaving 10 bases between them. This CDR3 region has 13 residues. The CDR3 region is CASSYVQGDGYTF. The CDR3 DNA reads TGTGCCAGCAGTTACGTACAGGGCGATGGCTACACCTTC.